The rows below give T cell receptor beta chains drawn from one sample of a study of cytomegalovirus exposure and HLA in healthy donors. Profiled with immunoSEQ multiplex PCR; TCRdb holds only in-frame clones, not every one. The sample lists about 180,000 clones, around 79% seen once, with 6.3% in the top ten. The sequenced sample consisted of PBMCs. All receptors come from a man between 40 and 49 years old in good health and CMV-seropositive. Each CDR3 is given with its conserved first and last residue. A D gene is named only where the DNA matches it firmly.

d_gene	v_gene	CDR3aa
-	TRBV5-5	CASSLGGSNQPQHF
TRBD1	TRBV9	CASSPEGAAALDTEAFF
TRBD1	TRBV11-3	CASSLVCPGKRGLKYEQYF
-	TRBV11-2	CASSFTYEQYF
-	TRBV7-2	CASSFDTHYEQYF
-	TRBV4-1	CASSQSLYDEQYF
TRBD2	TRBV7-9	CASSPRTSGTYYEQYF
-	TRBV7-2	CASSLSRVYGYTF
TRBD1	TRBV11-3	CASSSLLRDRGYEQYF
-	TRBV29-1	CSVDYNEQFF
TRBD1	TRBV5-4	CASSAGQGDADTQYF
TRBD2	TRBV7-8	CASSSRGGRANTGELFF
-	TRBV6-6	CASSYQVLGTEAFF